Below are 7 T cell receptor beta chains sequenced from a single sample in a study of T cells after yellow fever vaccination. MiXCR was run by TCRdb on the 5' RACE reads, yielding one entry per CDR3 protein. Altogether a few hundred thousand distinct CDR3 sequences are present, about 5.2% being singletons, with the ten largest covering 3% to 4%. Here the sequenced sample was CD4+ T cells sorted from PBMCs, taken on the day of the yellow fever booster vaccination. The receptors shown here come from a man between 18 and 35 years old who received the YFV17D yellow fever vaccine.

This chain joins TRBV21-1 and TRBJ2-7. TRBV21-1 is a listed pseudogene. This CDR3 has 12 amino acids. CDR3 amino acids: CASTVCSYEQYV. DNA for the CDR3: TGTGCCAGCACGGTCTGCTCCTACGAGCAGTACGTC.

The sample holds a few counts of this clonotype. The chain couples TRBV7-9 to TRBJ2-3, with TRBD1 identical over 9 bases. Looked up from germline, CDR1 is SEHNR and CDR2 is FQNEAQ (reference sequence). The J segment lost 15 bases and the V segment lost 0 bases, leaving 7 bases of the junction unmatched. The CDR3 totals 13 residues. The CDR3 region has the DNA TGTGCCAGCAGCTTAGCGGGGACAGGGCGCGAATATTTT. Translating gives CASSLAGTGREYF.

This chain joins TRBV6-6 and TRBJ1-5; D remains unclear. Germline loops: CDR1 MNHNY, CDR2 SVGAGI (reference sequence). The CDR3 spans 16 residues. V dropped 2 bases and J dropped 2 bases, with 13 bases sitting between them. In DNA form, the CDR3 reads TGTGCCAGCAGTTACAGTGCCCCGGACGGCAATCAGCCCCAGCATTTT. This sequence encodes CASSYSAPDGNQPQHF.

This clonotype has just a few counts. This sequence joins TRBV5-1 and TRBJ2-2, with TRBD1 matching over 7 bases. The CDR3 loop spans 15 amino acids. With V trimmed by 2 bases and J by 1 base, 2 bases remained unmatched. Germline-derived CDR1 and CDR2 are SGHRS and YFSETQ. The CDR3 is CASSFGQENTGELFF. CDR3 DNA: TGCGCCAGCAGCTTCGGACAGGAGAACACCGGGGAGCTGTTTTTT. The variable domain in full, with the rest retrieved from reference TRBV5-1 and TRBJ2-2, is KAGVTQTPRYLIKTRGQQVTLSCSPISGHRSVSWYQQTPGQGLQFLFEYFSETQRNKGNFPGRFSGRQFSNSRSEMNVSTLELGDSALYLCASSFGQENTGELFFGEGSRLTVL.

This clonotype was observed a few times. The chain recombines TRBV7-3 with TRBJ2-1, with 16 bases aligning to TRBD2. Germline V lookup: CDR1 SGHTA, CDR2 FQGTGA. This CDR3 region has 17 residues. With 5 bases clipped from V and 5 bases from J, the junction kept 6 bases outside the gene matches. Here the CDR3 reads CASSPPGLAGGNNEQFF. CDR3 sequence (DNA): TGTGCCAGCAGCCCGCCGGGACTAGCGGGGGGGAACAATGAGCAGTTCTTC.

Ten or more counts support this clonotype. V is TRBV12-3 or TRBV12-4 and J is TRBJ1-2; 9 positions match TRBD1. CDR3 size: 13 residues. J was trimmed by 1 base and V by 9 bases; bases with no gene match: 3. CDR3 residues: CASSTGGNYGYTF. For the CDR3, the DNA is TGTGCCAGTTCGACAGGGGGTAACTATGGCTACACCTTC.

V gene TRBV10-3 combines with J gene TRBJ1-2, with 10 bases that match TRBD1. This CDR3 spans 14 amino acids. V lost 6 bases to trimming and J lost 2 bases; unmatched junction nucleotides: 3. Germline V gives CDR1 ENHRY, CDR2 SYGVKD. This CDR3 reads CAISGQGENYGYTF. Here the CDR3 DNA reads TGTGCCATCAGCGGACAGGGGGAGAACTATGGCTACACCTTC.